One and the same sample provided the 5 T cell receptor beta chains below, sequenced in a study of identical twins. TCRdb processed the 5' RACE reads anew with MiXCR; each CDR3 protein has one entry. In the table there are hundreds of thousands of distinct CDR3 sequences, about 7.3% of which are singletons. The data were also submitted as part of a second study, on yellow fever vaccine responses in identical twins.

Material for sequencing was memory (CD45RO+) T cells sorted from blood. The receptors were sampled from a woman younger than 30 in good health.

The sample holds a few counts of this clonotype. This rearrangement joins TRBV11-2 to TRBJ2-7, with 7 bases aligning to TRBD1. Trimming removed 4 bases from V and 1 base from J; junction bases left unmatched: 1. The germline gives CDR1 SGHAT, CDR2 FQNNGV. The CDR3 sequence is 13 residues long. The CDR3 sequence is CASSSTGSYEQYV. As DNA, the CDR3 is TGTGCCAGCAGCTCGACAGGGTCCTACGAGCAGTACGTC.

J is TRBJ1-2 and V is TRBV7-2; 7 bases fit TRBD1. The CDR3 is made up of 14 amino acids. CDR1 is SGHTA, CDR2 FQGNSA, per germline. J was trimmed by 5 bases and V by 5 bases; bases with no gene match: 8. The CDR3 nucleotides are TGTGCCAGCAGCCGCGACAGGGCTGATTATGGCTACACCTTC. Amino acids: CASSRDRADYGYTF.

The chain joins TRBV18 to TRBJ2-5; TRBD2 matches 7 bases. V lost 3 bases to trimming and J lost 4 bases; unmatched junction nucleotides: 8. The CDR3 length is 15 residues. Germline lookup yields CDR1 KGHSH and CDR2 LQKENI. CDR3 sequence (DNA): TGTGCCAGCTCACCGGACCAAAGCGGGGCAGAGACCCAGTACTTC. Protein: CASSPDQSGAETQYF.

This rearrangement joins TRBV2 to TRBJ1-4; 9 bases map to TRBD1. The CDR3 runs to 15 residues. Germline values: CDR1 SNHLY, CDR2 FYNNEI. The V gene end was trimmed by 6 bases and the J gene end by 3 bases; junction bases not matched to a gene: 5. The CDR3 is CASRDRTGANEKLFF. The CDR3 DNA follows: TGTGCCAGCAGGGATCGGACAGGGGCTAATGAAAAACTGTTTTTT.

In this sample, this clonotype turned up a few times. The chain carries TRBV20-1 and TRBJ1-1; D might be TRBD1 (5 bases). This CDR3 is 14 amino acids long. Trimming removed 5 bases at V and 0 bases at J, with 13 bases between. Germline assignment: CDR1 DFQATT and CDR2 SNEGSKA (reference sequence). The CDR3, as DNA: TGCAGTGCTGTTATGAGGGGCCTGAACACTGAAGCTTTCTTT. This encodes CSAVMRGLNTEAFF.